Given below is one T cell receptor beta chain in context. The target antigen is unknown. The sample comes from a study of cytomegalovirus exposure and HLA in healthy donors. General study points: About 87% or about 30% of the time was how often most TCR beta V segments were productive, according to an earlier analysis.

CDR3 length: 14 amino acids. Germline lookup yields CDR1 SNHLY and CDR2 FYNNEI. V gave up 4 bases and J gave up 0 bases, with 9 bases separating them. Both 60 Vbeta primers and 13 Jbeta primers went into the PCR. Generated by immunoSEQ multiplex PCR, the TCRdb table keeps only in-frame clones and is missing some. This table has approximately 240,000 clones, approximately 82% appearing once. What was sequenced was PBMCs. V and J are TRBV2 and TRBJ1-1; D is uncertain. The source of this sequence is a woman between 40 and 55 years old in good health and CMV-seronegative. The CDR3 DNA follows: TGTGCCAGCAGTGTTCGGGGAGTGAACACTGAAGCTTTCTTT. Its protein is CASSVRGVNTEAFF.